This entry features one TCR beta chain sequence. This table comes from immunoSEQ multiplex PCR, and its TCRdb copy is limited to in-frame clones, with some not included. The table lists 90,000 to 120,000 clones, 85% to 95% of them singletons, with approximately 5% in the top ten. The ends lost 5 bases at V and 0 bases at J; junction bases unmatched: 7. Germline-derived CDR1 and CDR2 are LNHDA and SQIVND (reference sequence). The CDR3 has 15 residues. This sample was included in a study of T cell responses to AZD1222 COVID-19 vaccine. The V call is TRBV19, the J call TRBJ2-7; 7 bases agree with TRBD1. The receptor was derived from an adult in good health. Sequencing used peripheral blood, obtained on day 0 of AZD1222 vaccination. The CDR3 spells CASSAPAGGSYEQYF. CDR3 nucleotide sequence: TGTGCCAGTAGTGCCCCGGCAGGGGGCTCCTACGAGCAGTACTTC.